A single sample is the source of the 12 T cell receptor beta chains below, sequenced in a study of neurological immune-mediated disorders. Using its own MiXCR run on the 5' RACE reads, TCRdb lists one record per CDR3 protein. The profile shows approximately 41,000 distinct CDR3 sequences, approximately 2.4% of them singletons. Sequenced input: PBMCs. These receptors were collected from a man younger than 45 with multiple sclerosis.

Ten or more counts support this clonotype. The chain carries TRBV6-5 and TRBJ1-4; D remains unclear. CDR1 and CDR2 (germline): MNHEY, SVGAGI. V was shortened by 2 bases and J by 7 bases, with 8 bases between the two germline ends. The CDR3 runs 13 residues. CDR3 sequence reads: CASSYVVGEKLFF. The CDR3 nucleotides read TGTGCCAGCAGTTACGTTGTAGGTGAAAAACTGTTTTTT.

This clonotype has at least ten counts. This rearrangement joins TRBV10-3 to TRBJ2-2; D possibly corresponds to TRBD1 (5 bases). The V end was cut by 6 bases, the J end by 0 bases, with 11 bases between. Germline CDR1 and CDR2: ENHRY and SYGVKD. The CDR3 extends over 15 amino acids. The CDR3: CAIRSDSTNTGELFF. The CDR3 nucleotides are TGTGCCATCAGAAGTGACAGTACGAACACCGGGGAGCTGTTTTTT.

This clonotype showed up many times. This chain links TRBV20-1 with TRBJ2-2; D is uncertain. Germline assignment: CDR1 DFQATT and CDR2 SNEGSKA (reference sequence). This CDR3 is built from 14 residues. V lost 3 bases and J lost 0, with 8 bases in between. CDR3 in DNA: TGCAGTGCTAGGCACCAGCCGAACACCGGGGAGCTGTTTTTT. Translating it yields CSARHQPNTGELFF.

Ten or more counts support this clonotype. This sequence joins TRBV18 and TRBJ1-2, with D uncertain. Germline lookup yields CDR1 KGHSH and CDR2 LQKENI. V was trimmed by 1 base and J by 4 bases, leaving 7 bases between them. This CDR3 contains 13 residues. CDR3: CASSPLEVYGYTF. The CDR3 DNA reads TGTGCCAGCTCACCACTAGAGGTCTATGGCTACACCTTC.

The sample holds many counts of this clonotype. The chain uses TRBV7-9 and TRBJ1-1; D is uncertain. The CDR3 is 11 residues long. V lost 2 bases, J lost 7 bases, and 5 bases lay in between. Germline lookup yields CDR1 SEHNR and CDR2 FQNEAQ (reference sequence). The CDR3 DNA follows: TGTGCCAGCAGCTTAAACGGTGAAGCTTTCTTT. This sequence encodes CASSLNGEAFF.

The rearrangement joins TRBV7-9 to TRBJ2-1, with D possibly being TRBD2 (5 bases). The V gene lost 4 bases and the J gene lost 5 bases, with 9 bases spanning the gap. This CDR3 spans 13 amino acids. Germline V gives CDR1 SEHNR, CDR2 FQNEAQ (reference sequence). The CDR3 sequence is CASSSDWNNEQFF. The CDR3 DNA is TGTGCCAGCAGCTCGGACTGGAACAATGAGCAGTTCTTC.

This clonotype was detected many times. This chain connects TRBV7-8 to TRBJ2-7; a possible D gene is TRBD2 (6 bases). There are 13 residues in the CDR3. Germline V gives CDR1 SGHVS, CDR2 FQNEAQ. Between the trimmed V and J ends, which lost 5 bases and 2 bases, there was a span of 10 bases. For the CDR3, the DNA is TGTGCCAGCAGCCGACTAGAAACCTACGAGCAGTACTTC. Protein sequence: CASSRLETYEQYF.

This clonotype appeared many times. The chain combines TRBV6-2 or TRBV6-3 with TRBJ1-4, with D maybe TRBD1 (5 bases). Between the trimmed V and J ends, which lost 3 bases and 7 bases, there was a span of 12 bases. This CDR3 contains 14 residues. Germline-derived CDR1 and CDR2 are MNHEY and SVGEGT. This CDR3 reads CASSYGTAFEKLFF. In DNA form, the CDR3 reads TGTGCCAGCAGTTATGGGACGGCTTTTGAAAAACTGTTTTTT.

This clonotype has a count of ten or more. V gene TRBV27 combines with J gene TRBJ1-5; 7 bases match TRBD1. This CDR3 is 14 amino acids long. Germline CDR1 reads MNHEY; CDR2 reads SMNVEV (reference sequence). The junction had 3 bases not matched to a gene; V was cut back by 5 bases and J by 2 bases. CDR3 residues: CASSHRGGNQPQHF. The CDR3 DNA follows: TGTGCCAGCAGTCACAGGGGTGGCAATCAGCCCCAGCATTTT.

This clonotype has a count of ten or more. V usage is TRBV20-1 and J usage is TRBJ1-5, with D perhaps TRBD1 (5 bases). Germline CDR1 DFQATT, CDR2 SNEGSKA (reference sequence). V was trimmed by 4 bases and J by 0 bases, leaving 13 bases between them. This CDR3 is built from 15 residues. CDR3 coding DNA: TGCAGTGCTATTGGCGGGGGAAATAGCAATCAGCCCCAGCATTTT. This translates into CSAIGGGNSNQPQHF.

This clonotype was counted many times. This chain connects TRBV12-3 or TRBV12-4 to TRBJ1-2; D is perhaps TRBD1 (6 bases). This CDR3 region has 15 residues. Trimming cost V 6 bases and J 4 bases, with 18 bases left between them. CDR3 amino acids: CASSDMRGGTYGYTF. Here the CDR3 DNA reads TGTGCCAGCAGCGACATGAGGGGGGGAACCTATGGCTACACCTTC.

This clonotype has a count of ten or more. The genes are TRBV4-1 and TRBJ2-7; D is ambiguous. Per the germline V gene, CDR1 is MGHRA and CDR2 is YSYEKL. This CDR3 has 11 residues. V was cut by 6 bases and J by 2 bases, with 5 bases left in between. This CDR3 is CASSSTYEQYF. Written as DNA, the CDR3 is TGCGCCAGCAGTTCAACCTACGAGCAGTACTTC.